This passage covers 25 T cell receptor beta chains from one sample sequenced in a study of cytomegalovirus exposure and HLA in healthy donors. With 60 Vbeta and 13 Jbeta primers, the PCR was carried out. The repertoire was sequenced with immunoSEQ multiplex PCR; TCRdb's copy has only in-frame clones and lacks some. The table has about 200,000 clones, 70% to 80% seen once. The specimen sequenced was PBMCs. Receptors originate from a woman younger than 45 in good health and CMV-seronegative.

The chain uses TRBV25-1 and TRBJ2-5; the match to TRBD2 covers 12 bases. CDR3 length: 16 amino acids. CDR1 is MGHDK, CDR2 SYGVNS, per germline. Germline trimming cut 6 bases from V and 2 bases from J; bases unmatched to any gene: 7. The CDR3 sequence is CASSRLAGVGQETQYF. DNA for the CDR3: TGTGCCAGCAGCCGACTAGCGGGAGTGGGGCAAGAGACCCAGTACTTC.

This chain connects TRBV29-1 to TRBJ2-3; possibly TRBD2 for D (6 bases). Germline lookup yields CDR1 SQVTM and CDR2 ANQGSEA. The CDR3 extends over 13 amino acids. The V end was cut by 2 bases, the J end by 6 bases, with 12 bases between. Here the CDR3 reads CSVELARRDTQYF. The CDR3 region has the DNA TGCAGCGTTGAACTAGCGCGGCGGGATACGCAGTATTTT.

The gene calls are TRBV7-2 and TRBJ2-3, with D possibly matching TRBD2 (6 bases). Germline V lookup: CDR1 SGHTA, CDR2 FQGNSA. The CDR3 contains 16 residues. The V gene lost 2 bases and the J gene lost 0 bases, with 12 bases spanning the gap. Here the CDR3 reads CASSLLGAGSTDTQYF. As DNA, the CDR3 is TGTGCCAGCAGCTTACTTGGGGCGGGAAGCACAGATACGCAGTATTTT.

The sample holds a few counts of this clone. This chain uses TRBV7-9 with TRBJ2-7, with TRBD2 identical over 7 bases. Germline V gene data show CDR1 as SEHNR and CDR2 as FQNEAQ (reference sequence). J was trimmed by 0 bases and V by 5 bases; bases with no gene match: 7. The CDR3 has 15 residues. CDR3 amino acids: CASSVASGSSYEQYF. DNA for the CDR3: TGTGCCAGCAGCGTGGCTAGCGGAAGCTCCTACGAGCAGTACTTC.

This clone came up once. The chain uses TRBV15 and TRBJ2-3; TRBD2 aligns across 7 bases. This CDR3 has 15 amino acids. Germline CDR1 and CDR2: LNHNV and YYDKDF (reference sequence). V trimming: 0 bases; J trimming: 3 bases; junction bases outside the gene matches: 3. CDR3 protein: CATSRDRLATDTQYF. The CDR3 DNA reads TGTGCCACCAGCAGAGATCGACTAGCAACAGATACGCAGTATTTT. Looking up the rest from reference TRBV15 and TRBJ2-3 gives the full variable domain: DAMVIQNPRYQVTQFGKPVTLSCSQTLNHNVMYWYQQKSSQAPKLLFHYYDKDFNNEADTPDNFQSRRPNTSFCFLDIRSPGLGDTAMYLCATSRDRLATDTQYFGPGTRLTVL.

The chain combines TRBV7-9 with TRBJ1-4, with 7 bases fitting TRBD1. This CDR3 is 14 amino acids long. In germline, CDR1 is SEHNR, CDR2 FQNEAQ (reference sequence). V shed 5 bases, J shed 4 bases, and the junction held 4 bases outside the gene matches. CDR3 amino acids: CASSPGQLNEKLFF. The DNA of the CDR3 is TGTGCCAGCAGCCCGGGACAGCTTAATGAAAAACTGTTTTTT.

The J gene is TRBJ2-7, the V gene TRBV6-7; 12 bases are shared with TRBD2. TRBV6-7 is an open reading frame whose function is uncertain. This CDR3 has 17 amino acids. With 2 bases clipped from V and 5 bases from J, the junction kept 10 bases outside the gene matches. This chain's CDR3 is CASSYPRLAGDSDEQYF. Written as DNA, the CDR3 is TGTGCCAGCAGTTACCCTAGACTAGCGGGAGACAGCGACGAGCAGTACTTC.

A remark on this clone: One end of the junction is discordant with germline, which a read error may explain. The chain links TRBV28 to TRBJ1-1, with TRBD1 as a possible D gene (5 bases). Germline CDR1 MDHEN, CDR2 SYDVKM. The CDR3 has 13 residues. The CDR3 is CASSLSGNPEAFF. The CDR3 DNA reads TGTGCCAGCAGTTTATCAGGGAACCCTGAAGCTTTCTTT.

The chain links TRBV5-4 to TRBJ1-1; 10 bases agree with TRBD1. The CDR3 runs 15 residues. V gave up 4 bases and J gave up 2 bases; unmatched junction bases: 5. CDR1 is SGHNT, CDR2 YYREEE, per germline (reference sequence). The CDR3 spells CASSPRDRGNTEAFF. The CDR3 nucleotides are TGTGCCAGCAGCCCCCGGGACAGGGGTAACACTGAAGCTTTCTTT.

V is TRBV5-1 and J is TRBJ2-5, with 10 bases that match TRBD2. This CDR3 region has 15 residues. Trimming cost V 7 bases and J 2 bases; bases outside gene matches: 8. CDR1 is SGHRS and CDR2 is YFSETQ in the germline V gene. CDR3 bases: TGCGCCAGCTCCAGACCAGCGGGGGGGCAAGAGACCCAGTACTTC. It yields the protein CASSRPAGGQETQYF. The full variable domain, its missing parts supplied by reference TRBV5-1 and TRBJ2-5, is KAGVTQTPRYLIKTRGQQVTLSCSPISGHRSVSWYQQTPGQGLQFLFEYFSETQRNKGNFPGRFSGRQFSNSRSEMNVSTLELGDSALYLCASSRPAGGQETQYFGPGTRLLVL.

This clone was observed a handful of times. V usage is TRBV19 and J usage is TRBJ1-2, with D possibly being TRBD1 (5 bases). Trimming took off 3 bases at V and 8 bases at J, with 13 bases between the two ends. Per germline, CDR1 LNHDA and CDR2 SQIVND (reference sequence). This CDR3 region has 13 residues. The CDR3 region has the DNA TGTGCCAGTAGTATCGGCCCGTGGGGCGGCTACACCTTC. It codes for CASSIGPWGGYTF.

This chain links TRBV5-1 with TRBJ2-1, with 9 bases lining up with TRBD2. Unmatched junction bases numbered 14, after V lost 3 bases and J lost 7 bases. CDR3 size: 17 residues. Germline V gene lookup returns CDR1 SGHRS and CDR2 YFSETQ. In DNA, the CDR3 is TGCGCCAGCAGCTACCAACCGGGACTAGCCCTGAGGAATGAGCAGTTCTTC. This gives the protein CASSYQPGLALRNEQFF.

The CDR3 sequence: CASGTQDRGRHYGYTF. CDR3 DNA sequence: TGTGCTAGTGGTACCCAGGACAGGGGGAGACACTATGGCTACACCTTC. V and J are TRBV12-5 and TRBJ1-2; 10 nucleotides align to TRBD1. Trimming removed 5 bases from V and 3 bases from J; junction bases left unmatched: 9. The CDR3 is made up of 16 amino acids. CDR1 LGHNT and CDR2 FRNRAP come from the germline V gene.

This rearrangement joins TRBV5-6 to TRBJ2-5, with TRBD2 matching over 7 bases. Losses at the gene ends were 4 bases for V and 11 bases for J; bases not matched to a gene: 8. This CDR3 has 12 residues. Germline values: CDR1 SGHDT, CDR2 YYEEEE. The CDR3 DNA reads TGTGCCAGCAGCGGACTAGGTCCGGAGCAGTACTTC. Amino acids: CASSGLGPEQYF. The whole variable domain, remainder taken from reference TRBV5-6 and TRBJ2-5, is DAGVTQSPTHLIKTRGQQVTLRCSPKSGHDTVSWYQQALGQGPQFIFQYYEEEERQRGNFPDRFSGHQFPNYSSELNVNALLLGDSALYLCASSGLGPEQYFGPGTRLLVL.

The DNA of the CDR3 is TGTGCCAGCAGTTTCCCCGGACTAGCGGGAGGTGGAGATACGCAGTATTTT. Amino acid sequence: CASSFPGLAGGGDTQYF. The V and J genes are TRBV28 and TRBJ2-3; 14 nucleotides match TRBD2. With 3 bases clipped from V and 5 bases from J, the junction kept 7 bases outside the gene matches. This CDR3 region has 17 residues. The germline V gene encodes CDR1 MDHEN and CDR2 SYDVKM.

This chain joins TRBV5-4 and TRBJ2-3, with a tentative D call TRBD1 (5 bases). This CDR3 is built from 16 residues. Trimming left V 0 bases short and J 0 bases short, with 11 bases between. Germline lookup yields CDR1 SGHNT and CDR2 YYREEE (reference sequence). The CDR3 is CASSLAKGQSTDTQYF. The CDR3 DNA reads TGTGCCAGCAGCTTGGCCAAGGGGCAGAGCACAGATACGCAGTATTTT. Drawing the rest from reference TRBV5-4 and TRBJ2-3, the complete variable domain is ETGVTQSPTHLIKTRGQQVTLRCSSQSGHNTVSWYQQALGQGPQFIFQYYREEENGRGNFPPRFSGLQFPNYSSELNVNALELDDSALYLCASSLAKGQSTDTQYFGPGTRLTVL.

This chain joins TRBV15 and TRBJ2-7; maybe TRBD2 (6 bases). Germline V gene data show CDR1 as LNHNV and CDR2 as YYDKDF (reference sequence). The CDR3 extends over 14 amino acids. V lost 0 bases, J lost 7 bases, and 13 bases lay in between. Here the CDR3 reads CATSRDRASEEQYF. The CDR3 DNA reads TGTGCCACCAGCAGAGATAGGGCTAGCGAGGAGCAGTACTTC.

The rearrangement uses TRBV5-6 and TRBJ2-5; D not resolved. Trimming pared 5 bases from V and 5 bases from J, leaving 10 bases between. Per germline, CDR1 SGHDT and CDR2 YYEEEE. The length of the CDR3 is 12 residues. Here the CDR3 reads CASSGLLETQYF. Written as DNA, the CDR3 is TGTGCCAGCAGTGGGCTGTTGGAGACCCAGTACTTC.

This clone was seen a handful of times. The chain couples TRBV7-9 to TRBJ2-5; 7 bases align to TRBD2. Trimming took 1 base from V and 1 from J; bases not matched to a gene: 9. This CDR3 comprises 17 residues. CDR1 and CDR2 (germline): SEHNR, FQNEAQ (reference sequence). The CDR3 protein is CASSLGGGPGGQETQYF. In nucleotides, the CDR3 is TGTGCCAGCAGCTTAGGGGGGGGACCCGGCGGCCAAGAGACCCAGTACTTC.

The chain recombines TRBV27 with TRBJ2-7, with 8 bases that match TRBD2. CDR3 length: 16 residues. Germline assignment: CDR1 MNHEY and CDR2 SMNVEV (reference sequence). Trimming cost V 5 bases and J 1 base; bases outside gene matches: 10. The CDR3 sequence is CASSPSSGPKSYEQYF. The DNA of the CDR3 is TGTGCCAGCAGTCCCTCTAGCGGGCCGAAATCCTACGAGCAGTACTTC.

The chain joins TRBV19 to TRBJ1-5; D might be TRBD1 (6 bases). Trimming took 10 bases from V and 4 from J, leaving 23 bases between them. The length of the CDR3 is 16 residues. CDR1 and CDR2 from the germline V gene are LNHDA and SQIVND (reference sequence). The CDR3 bases are TGTGCCACTAAAGACAGGTCAAAGGGGAAAAATCAGCCCCAGCATTTT. Encoded protein: CATKDRSKGKNQPQHF.

This clone was seen a few times. This chain uses TRBV28 with TRBJ1-2; TRBD1 agrees at 7 bases. Germline V gene lookup returns CDR1 MDHEN and CDR2 SYDVKM. The CDR3 spans 13 residues. V trimming: 6 bases; J trimming: 2 bases; junction bases outside the gene matches: 3. The CDR3 DNA reads TGTGCCAGCAGCCAGACAGGGAACTATGGCTACACCTTC. Amino acid sequence: CASSQTGNYGYTF.

There are a few counts of this clone. This chain joins TRBV5-4 and TRBJ2-5, with 8 bases lining up with TRBD2. The V and J ends lost 4 bases and 5 bases, in that order; junction bases with no gene match: 10. CDR3 size: 15 residues. Germline V gives CDR1 SGHNT, CDR2 YYREEE (reference sequence). The CDR3 here is CASSHQAGEGETQYF. The CDR3 nucleotides are TGTGCCAGCAGCCACCAAGCGGGAGAGGGTGAGACCCAGTACTTC.

This clone came up once. The V call is TRBV9, the J call TRBJ2-7; weak D call: TRBD2 (6 bases). The CDR3 is 13 amino acids. V lost 4 bases and J lost 5, with 13 bases in between. Germline V CDR1 and CDR2: SGDLS, YYNGEE. CDR3 residues: CASSPDPSDEQYF. CDR3 DNA sequence: TGTGCCAGCAGCCCAGATCCTAGCGACGAGCAGTACTTC.

The genes are TRBV5-1 and TRBJ2-1; 8 nucleotides agree with TRBD2. Germline-derived CDR1 and CDR2 are SGHRS and YFSETQ. With 0 bases clipped from V and 2 bases from J, the junction kept 7 bases outside the gene matches. The CDR3 is 17 residues long. The CDR3 nucleotides read TGCGCCAGCAGCTTGGCTCGCGGGGGGAGGACCTACAATGAGCAGTTCTTC. Protein sequence: CASSLARGGRTYNEQFF.